This entry features one T cell receptor (beta chain) sequence. Its target is unknown. This sample was included in a study of OX40 agonist ivuxolimab in advanced cancers. As for the study in general: Every 2 weeks, ivuxolimab was infused into the patients intravenously at between 0.01 and 10 mg/kg.

Notes on the study in general: Certain nonresponders additionally had low normalized T-cell clonal expansion. The study did not work out the antigen specificity of the expanded peripheral T cells.

V dropped 7 bases and J dropped 3; count of bases not matched to a gene: 6. From germline, CDR1 is MNHEY and CDR2 SVGAGI. This CDR3 region has 15 residues. Only in-frame clones appear in the TCRdb table, and some are missing; sequencing was by immunoSEQ multiplex PCR. The table records about 36,000 clones, 80% to 90% of them present only once. The rearrangement joins TRBV6-5 to TRBJ2-1; 10 bases align to TRBD2. This specimen consisted of CD4+ or CD8+ T cells sorted from blood, obtained in a trial of the OX40 agonist ivuxolimab. The sequence was collected from an adult with an advanced solid tumor such as melanoma, head and neck, liver or kidney cancer. The CDR3 region is CASNKAGGNYNEQFF. For the CDR3, the DNA is TGTGCCAGCAATAAAGCGGGGGGGAACTACAATGAGCAGTTCTTC.